These 28 T cell receptor beta chains were all obtained from the same sample, sequenced in a study of blood T cell repertoires in COVID-19. Some clones are missing from TCRdb's copy, which holds only in-frame ones; the method was immunoSEQ multiplex PCR. The sample yields approximately 93,000 clones, approximately 75% seen once. Sequences were obtained from peripheral blood. The receptor source for this set is a woman of 80 years or more with acute or convalescent COVID-19.

V is TRBV5-1 and J is TRBJ2-1; perhaps TRBD1 as D (5 bases). There are 17 residues in the CDR3. The V gene lost 0 bases and the J gene lost 0 bases, with 13 bases spanning the gap. Germline values: CDR1 SGHRS, CDR2 YFSETQ. The CDR3 DNA sequence: TGCGCCAGCAGCTTGGCGACAGACGTTACCTCCTACAATGAGCAGTTCTTC. Protein sequence: CASSLATDVTSYNEQFF.

V usage is TRBV15 and J usage is TRBJ1-3; the D is unclear. CDR1 and CDR2 from the germline V gene are LNHNV and YYDKDF (reference sequence). V shed 4 bases and J shed 3 bases, with 13 bases lying between them. This CDR3 region has 15 residues. The CDR3 sequence: CATSNRGLGGNTIYF. Here the CDR3 DNA reads TGTGCCACCAGCAACCGGGGTCTAGGTGGAAACACCATATATTTT.

The chain is built from TRBV6-5 and TRBJ2-5, with 8 positions matching TRBD2. Germline V CDR1 and CDR2: MNHEY, SVGAGI. The CDR3 is made up of 15 amino acids. Losses at the gene ends were 6 bases for V and 4 bases for J; bases not matched to a gene: 10. The CDR3 sequence: CASRIRGGGPETQYF. CDR3 coding DNA: TGTGCCAGCAGAATACGGGGGGGCGGCCCAGAGACCCAGTACTTC.

This clone was seen more than once but under ten times. For the CDR3, the DNA is TGTGCCAGCAGTCGAGGCGGGGGGGTCGATGAGCAGTTCTTC. It encodes CASSRGGGVDEQFF. The V call is TRBV2, the J call TRBJ2-1; TRBD2 agrees at 9 bases. After removal of 5 bases from V and 8 bases from J, the junction contained 7 bases not matched to a gene. Germline lookup yields CDR1 SNHLY and CDR2 FYNNEI. This CDR3 spans 14 amino acids.

This chain uses TRBV7-2 with TRBJ1-4; D might be TRBD1 (5 bases). The germline gives CDR1 SGHTA, CDR2 FQGNSA. Trimming stripped 1 base from V and 4 bases from J, with 13 bases between. The CDR3 runs to 16 residues. CDR3 loop: CASSLVRRGLNEKLFF. In DNA form, the CDR3 reads TGTGCCAGCAGCTTAGTTCGTAGGGGTCTTAATGAAAAACTGTTTTTT.

For the CDR3, the DNA is TGTGCCAGCAGCCCTCTAGGACAGGCGGTTAATGAAAAACTGTTTTTT. Translated, it gives CASSPLGQAVNEKLFF. V gene TRBV9 combines with J gene TRBJ1-4, with 7 bases fitting TRBD1. Germline assignment: CDR1 SGDLS and CDR2 YYNGEE. The CDR3 contains 16 residues. J lost 4 bases, V lost 4 bases, and 10 bases had no gene match.

This clone was seen only once. This chain joins TRBV5-4 and TRBJ1-2; D gene unclear. The CDR3 is 14 amino acids. Germline CDR1 SGHNT, CDR2 YYREEE (reference sequence). The V and J ends lost 0 bases and 4 bases respectively, with 10 bases between them. CDR3 DNA: TGTGCCAGCAGCTTGGATCCGGGGAGCTATGGCTACACCTTC. It yields the protein CASSLDPGSYGYTF. Complete variable domain (other parts from reference TRBV5-4 and TRBJ1-2): ETGVTQSPTHLIKTRGQQVTLRCSSQSGHNTVSWYQQALGQGPQFIFQYYREEENGRGNFPPRFSGLQFPNYSSELNVNALELDDSALYLCASSLDPGSYGYTFGSGTRLTVV.

V gene TRBV10-3 combines with J gene TRBJ1-2; the match to TRBD1 covers 7 bases. J was trimmed by 4 bases and V by 2 bases; bases with no gene match: 4. Per germline, CDR1 ENHRY and CDR2 SYGVKD. This CDR3 comprises 14 residues. The CDR3 protein is CAISEVRDSYGYTF. The CDR3, as DNA: TGTGCCATCAGTGAGGTACGGGACAGCTATGGCTACACCTTC.

The rearrangement joins TRBV9 to TRBJ2-1, with D perhaps TRBD2 (5 bases). The germline V and J ends were trimmed by 4 bases and 7 bases, with 15 bases remaining between them. This CDR3 contains 14 residues. CDR1 is SGDLS, CDR2 YYNGEE, per germline. CDR3 sequence (DNA): TGTGCCAGCAGCACACTTGGACTGGGAAATGAGCAGTTCTTC. Translating gives CASSTLGLGNEQFF.

With respect to this clone: Other DNA sequences in this sample translate to the same CDR3. The V gene is TRBV5-6, the J gene TRBJ1-4; 9 bases line up with TRBD1. Germline V lookup: CDR1 SGHDT, CDR2 YYEEEE. The CDR3 is made up of 14 amino acids. V lost 2 bases and J lost 7; bases outside the gene matches: 3. The CDR3 DNA reads TGTGCCAGCAGCTTTGGACAGGGGAGTGAAAAACTGTTTTTT. Its translation is CASSFGQGSEKLFF.

The chain carries TRBV6-5 and TRBJ2-1; D might be TRBD2 (7 bases). Trimming shortened V by 5 bases and J by 6 bases, and 17 bases separated the two germline ends. The germline V gene has CDR1 MNHEY and CDR2 SVGAGI. The length of the CDR3 is 15 residues. The CDR3: CASSLDGRGANEQFF. CDR3 coding DNA: TGTGCCAGCAGTCTAGATGGACGGGGGGCCAATGAGCAGTTCTTC.

The chain joins TRBV9 to TRBJ2-5; D unresolved. The CDR3 runs 14 residues. V was pared by 4 bases and J by 1 base, with 11 bases between. The germline V gene encodes CDR1 SGDLS and CDR2 YYNGEE. CDR3 residues: CASSPAGFQETQYF. The CDR3 bases are TGTGCCAGCAGCCCAGCCGGGTTCCAAGAGACCCAGTACTTC.

The V gene is TRBV18, the J gene TRBJ1-5; TRBD1 agrees at 10 bases. V lost 3 bases, J lost 5 bases, and 4 bases stayed unmatched. Germline CDR1 and CDR2: KGHSH and LQKENI. The CDR3 runs to 15 residues. In nucleotides, the CDR3 is TGTGCCAGCTCACCCGGGACAGGGGAATATCAGCCCCAGCATTTT. This codes for CASSPGTGEYQPQHF.

The table lists this clone with a few counts. The V call is TRBV18, the J call TRBJ2-1; no reliable D call. Trimming pared 3 bases from V and 9 bases from J, leaving 9 bases between. This CDR3 contains 12 residues. The germline CDR1 and CDR2 sequences are KGHSH and LQKENI. In DNA, the CDR3 is TGTGCCAGCTCACCCCCCCGGGTTGAGCAGTTCTTC. This encodes CASSPPRVEQFF.

This chain links TRBV9 with TRBJ1-2, with D tentatively TRBD1 (6 bases). The CDR3 runs to 16 residues. V shed 6 bases and J shed 4 bases, with 22 bases lying between them. Germline-derived CDR1 and CDR2 are SGDLS and YYNGEE. CDR3 in DNA: TGTGCCAGCACCCTGGGGAGGGGGGCGCAGAGCTATGGCTACACCTTC. Its translation: CASTLGRGAQSYGYTF.

V and J are TRBV10-3 and TRBJ1-4; the D is unclear. Trimming cost V 8 bases and J 8 bases, with 6 bases left between them. CDR1 is ENHRY and CDR2 is SYGVKD in the germline V gene. The CDR3 runs to 10 residues. CDR3 residues: CAIAGEKLFF. The CDR3 DNA reads as TGTGCCATCGCAGGAGAAAAACTGTTTTTT.

This chain links TRBV5-5 with TRBJ1-2, with TRBD1 matching 7 bases. CDR1 SGHKS and CDR2 YYEKEE come from the germline V gene (reference sequence). The CDR3 sequence is 14 residues long. Trimming took 4 bases from V and 5 from J; bases not matched to a gene: 8. The chain's CDR3 is CASSPDRRPYGYTF. The CDR3 nucleotides read TGTGCCAGCAGCCCGGACAGGCGACCTTATGGCTACACCTTC.

CDR3 region: CASSLTGVSNYGYTF. DNA for the CDR3: TGTGCCAGCAGCTTAACAGGGGTCTCTAACTATGGCTACACCTTC. The rearrangement uses TRBV7-2 and TRBJ1-2; 7 positions agree with TRBD1. The CDR3 is made up of 15 amino acids. Germline CDR1 reads SGHTA; CDR2 reads FQGNSA. Trimming removed 2 bases from V and 0 bases from J; junction bases left unmatched: 3.

The chain joins TRBV6-2 or TRBV6-3 to TRBJ2-5; 7 bases line up with TRBD2. V shed 4 bases and J 3 bases; nucleotides not matched to a gene: 2. Germline loops: CDR1 MNHEY, CDR2 SVGEGT. This CDR3 comprises 13 residues. CDR3 sequence reads: CASSSGTKETQYF. DNA of the CDR3: TGTGCCAGCAGTTCCGGGACTAAAGAGACCCAGTACTTC.

In its sample, this clone was seen a few times. The V and J genes are TRBV3-1 (or the pseudogene TRBV3-2) and TRBJ1-2, with D tentatively TRBD1 (6 bases). V lost 4 bases and J 7 bases, leaving 16 bases between the germline ends. Germline V gene data show CDR1 as LGHDT and CDR2 as YNNKEL (reference sequence). The CDR3 has 14 amino acids. The CDR3 reads CASSPRGGRSGYTF. CDR3 bases: TGTGCCAGCAGCCCGAGGGGGGGCCGCAGTGGCTACACCTTC.

This clone has a handful of counts. The chain combines TRBV7-9 with TRBJ1-1; TRBD1 is a possible D gene (6 bases). V was pared by 5 bases and J by 2 bases, with 18 bases between. Germline V gene sequence: CDR1 SEHNR, CDR2 FQNEAQ (reference sequence). The CDR3 totals 16 residues. DNA for the CDR3: TGTGCCAGCAGCCCACACCAGGGGCAGGTCAACACTGAAGCTTTCTTT. This encodes CASSPHQGQVNTEAFF.

The chain carries TRBV19 and TRBJ2-7; D possibly corresponds to TRBD1 (5 bases). CDR1 is LNHDA, CDR2 SQIVND, per germline (reference sequence). Trimming pared 4 bases from V and 7 bases from J, leaving 20 bases between. The CDR3 is 15 amino acids. CDR3 in DNA: TGTGCCAGTAGTACCCAATGGGGCCCGTCCGGTGAGCAGTACTTC. It is translated as CASSTQWGPSGEQYF.

The V call is TRBV5-1, the J call TRBJ1-1, with D possibly matching TRBD1 (5 bases). This CDR3 spans 15 amino acids. The V and J ends lost 3 bases and 5 bases respectively, with 17 bases between them. CDR1 SGHRS and CDR2 YFSETQ come from the germline V gene. This CDR3 is CASSSQGNDGTEAFF. The CDR3 nucleotides read TGCGCCAGCAGCTCCCAGGGCAACGACGGGACTGAAGCTTTCTTT.

V usage is TRBV30 and J usage is TRBJ2-7; D may be TRBD1 (6 bases). Between the trimmed V and J ends, which lost 5 bases and 3 bases, there was a span of 8 bases. CDR3 length equals 11 residues. Germline V gene lookup returns CDR1 GTSNPN and CDR2 SVGIG (reference sequence). The CDR3 coding sequence is TGTGCCTGGGGCAGGGGCTACGAGCAGTACTTC. This translates into CAWGRGYEQYF.

This clone was seen a handful of times. V gene TRBV7-9 combines with J gene TRBJ2-1; D gene ambiguous. Germline V CDR1 and CDR2: SEHNR, FQNEAQ (reference sequence). The germline V and J ends were trimmed by 1 base and 5 bases, with 6 bases remaining between them. The CDR3 contains 13 residues. The CDR3 sequence is CASSLVVNNEQFF. The CDR3 DNA reads TGTGCCAGCAGCTTAGTTGTCAACAATGAGCAGTTCTTC.

The chain links TRBV10-3 to TRBJ1-4; maybe TRBD1 (6 bases). Between the trimmed V and J ends, which lost 11 bases and 4 bases, there was a span of 11 bases. This CDR3 has 12 amino acids. CDR1 is ENHRY and CDR2 is SYGVKD in the germline V gene. The CDR3 region is CAAGQFNEKLFF. The CDR3 DNA follows: TGTGCCGCTGGACAGTTTAATGAAAAACTGTTTTTT.

The DNA for the CDR3 is TGTGCCAGCAGCCGGGGAACAGGGGACAATTACGAGCAGTACTTC. Protein product: CASSRGTGDNYEQYF. The chain has TRBV4-2 and TRBJ2-7; 7 bases fit TRBD1. V lost 4 bases and J lost 4; bases outside the gene matches: 10. CDR3 length: 15 amino acids. The germline CDR1 and CDR2 sequences are LGHNA and YNFKEQ.

The V gene is TRBV11-2, the J gene TRBJ1-4; 12 bases map to TRBD1. J lost 7 bases, V lost 5 bases, and 5 bases had no gene match. Germline CDR1 SGHAT, CDR2 FQNNGV. This CDR3 contains 15 residues. CDR3 in amino acids: CASSQGTGGGEKLFF. CDR3 bases: TGTGCCAGCAGCCAGGGGACAGGGGGCGGTGAAAAACTGTTTTTT. Based on the CDR3 plus reference TRBV11-2 and TRBJ1-4, the full variable domain is EAGVAQSPRYKIIEKRQSVAFWCNPISGHATLYWYQQILGQGPKLLIQFQNNGVVDDSQLPKDRFSAERLKGVDSTLKIQPAKLEDSAVYLCASSQGTGGGEKLFFGSGTQLSVL.